One and the same sample provided the 28 T cell receptor beta chains below, sequenced in a study of cytomegalovirus exposure and HLA in healthy donors (dated by TCRdb to about 2017). Library method: the immunoSEQ multiplex PCR assay. The multiplex PCR relied on a mix of 60 forward primers for TCR Vbeta segments and 13 reverse primers for TCR Jbeta segments. This is the immuneACCESS table as TCRdb keeps it, with only in-frame sequences that have V and J called. A part of the clones is gone; compared with another copy, unresolved V genes explain less than half, and the rest is unexplained. A total of 150,000 to 200,000 clones appear in this sample, roughly four fifths of them only once. The ten biggest clones cover about 2% of the sample. The sample consisted of PBMCs. The receptor set was obtained from a woman in her 30s in good health and CMV-seropositive.

The chain combines TRBV4-1 with TRBJ1-2, with D unresolved. Germline V gives CDR1 MGHRA, CDR2 YSYEKL. The ends were cut back, 6 bases at V and 1 base at J, with 6 bases in the middle. The CDR3 runs 12 residues. The CDR3 DNA sequence: TGCGCCAGCAGTCGGGGTAACTATGGCTACACCTTC. Translated: CASSRGNYGYTF.

V is TRBV5-1 and J is TRBJ2-3; 7 positions agree with TRBD1. CDR1 is SGHRS, CDR2 YFSETQ, per germline. The trim removed 2 bases at V and 1 base at J, leaving 1 base unmatched. This CDR3 comprises 14 residues. CDR3 bases: TGCGCCAGCAGCTTCGGACAGGGCACAGATACGCAGTATTTT. This sequence encodes CASSFGQGTDTQYF. The complete variable domain, with remaining parts taken from reference TRBV5-1 and TRBJ2-3, reads KAGVTQTPRYLIKTRGQQVTLSCSPISGHRSVSWYQQTPGQGLQFLFEYFSETQRNKGNFPGRFSGRQFSNSRSEMNVSTLELGDSALYLCASSFGQGTDTQYFGPGTRLTVL.

The V call is TRBV5-1, the J call TRBJ2-5; D possibly corresponds to TRBD1 (8 bases). V lost 1 base and J 4 bases, leaving 20 bases between the germline ends. Germline V lookup: CDR1 SGHRS, CDR2 YFSETQ. The CDR3 covers 17 residues. CDR3 residues: CASSLSRSTGEGETQYF. CDR3 bases: TGCGCCAGCAGCTTGAGTCGCTCGACAGGGGAGGGAGAGACCCAGTACTTC.

The J gene is TRBJ2-7, the V gene TRBV7-8, with 8 bases identical to TRBD1. Germline-derived CDR1 and CDR2 are SGHVS and FQNEAQ. The length of the CDR3 is 15 residues. V dropped 5 bases and J dropped 2; count of bases not matched to a gene: 8. CDR3 amino acids: CASSRAADRAYEQYF. In nucleotides, the CDR3 is TGTGCCAGCAGCCGAGCCGCGGACAGGGCCTACGAGCAGTACTTC.

In this sample, this clone turned up once. The genes are TRBV11-2 and TRBJ2-7; D possibly corresponds to TRBD2 (7 bases). CDR3 length: 13 amino acids. Trimming took 4 bases from V and 7 from J, leaving 14 bases between them. Germline V gives CDR1 SGHAT, CDR2 FQNNGV. The CDR3 bases are TGTGCCAGCAGCTGGGGGGGGCCAGGGGAGCAGTACTTC. The encoded protein is CASSWGGPGEQYF. The full variable domain, with the rest looked up from reference TRBV11-2 and TRBJ2-7, is EAGVAQSPRYKIIEKRQSVAFWCNPISGHATLYWYQQILGQGPKLLIQFQNNGVVDDSQLPKDRFSAERLKGVDSTLKIQPAKLEDSAVYLCASSWGGPGEQYFGPGTRLTVT.

The V call is TRBV21-1, the J call TRBJ2-4; no DNA check was done on the table's D call, TRBD1. TRBV21-1 is deemed a pseudogene. This CDR3 has 17 residues. CDR3 sequence reads: CASSPWARGLAKNIQYF. CDR3 nucleotide sequence: TGTGCCAGCAGCCCTTGGGCCAGGGGGCTAGCCAAAAACATTCAGTACTTC.

This chain's CDR3 is CASSIIGTGGVGTEAFF. DNA for the CDR3: TGTGCCAGTAGCATCATCGGGACAGGGGGAGTCGGCACTGAAGCTTTCTTT. V and J are TRBV19 and TRBJ1-1; 11 nucleotides line up with TRBD1. CDR1 is LNHDA, CDR2 SQIVND, per germline (reference sequence). The CDR3 runs to 17 residues. The ends lost 6 bases at V and 4 bases at J; junction bases unmatched: 13.

The genes are TRBV7-2 and TRBJ1-2; D uncertain. This CDR3 spans 13 amino acids. The V end lost 0 bases, the J end lost 4 bases, and 6 bases lay between the germline ends. The germline CDR1 and CDR2 sequences are SGHTA and FQGNSA. Written as DNA, the CDR3 is TGTGCCAGCAGCTTAGCACAGACCTATGGCTACACCTTC. Amino acids: CASSLAQTYGYTF. Filled out from reference TRBV7-2 and TRBJ1-2, the complete variable domain reads GAGVSQSPSNKVTEKGKDVELRCDPISGHTALYWYRQSLGQGLEFLIYFQGNSAPDKSGLPSDRFSAERTGGSVSTLTIQRTQQEDSAVYLCASSLAQTYGYTFGSGTRLTVV.

This clone appeared a single time. J is TRBJ2-2 and V is TRBV9; D is undetermined. CDR3 length: 15 amino acids. CDR1 and CDR2 from the germline V gene are SGDLS and YYNGEE. Trimming took off 0 bases at V and 1 base at J, with 7 bases between the two ends. The DNA for the CDR3 is TGTGCCAGCAGCGTAGCGTCGCGGAACACCGGGGAGCTGTTTTTT. Translated: CASSVASRNTGELFF.

The sample holds a few counts of this clone. The genes are TRBV6-6 and TRBJ1-4, with 9 bases identical to TRBD1. This CDR3 has 13 amino acids. V was clipped by 5 bases and J by 10 bases; unmatched bases: 5. The germline gives CDR1 MNHNY, CDR2 SVGAGI (reference sequence). The DNA of the CDR3 is TGTGCCAGCAGTCAGGGACAGGGACCAAAACTGTTTTTT. Translated, it gives CASSQGQGPKLFF.

The V gene is TRBV9, the J gene TRBJ2-3; 14 positions match TRBD2. After removal of 0 bases from V and 5 bases from J, the junction contained 5 bases not matched to a gene. The CDR3 contains 17 residues. Germline CDR1 and CDR2: SGDLS and YYNGEE. Written as DNA, the CDR3 is TGTGCCAGCAGCGTAGAGGGACTAGCGGGGGTGATAGATACGCAGTATTTT. Translating it yields CASSVEGLAGVIDTQYF.

This chain joins TRBV7-8 and TRBJ1-2; D unresolved. The CDR3 runs 12 residues. Germline CDR1 is SGHVS and CDR2 is FQNEAQ. Trimming shortened V by 6 bases and J by 5 bases, and 10 bases separated the two germline ends. Here the CDR3 DNA reads TGTGCCAGCAGAAAGGCGGAATATGGCTACACCTTC. Protein sequence: CASRKAEYGYTF.

This rearrangement joins TRBV7-2 to TRBJ2-7, with D possibly being TRBD1 (5 bases). Germline CDR1 SGHTA, CDR2 FQGNSA. Trimming left V 5 bases short and J 7 bases short, with 21 bases between. The length of the CDR3 is 15 residues. CDR3 DNA sequence: TGTGCCAGCAGCACAGACAGCCGTCCCCATCGAGAGCAGTACTTC. Translation: CASSTDSRPHREQYF.

The rearrangement joins TRBV11-3 to TRBJ1-1; D is possibly TRBD1 (5 bases). The CDR3 covers 12 residues. The V and J ends lost 8 bases and 7 bases respectively, with 14 bases between them. The germline V gene encodes CDR1 SGHNT and CDR2 YENEEA. Written as DNA, the CDR3 is TGTGCCAGCGGGTGGGGGGATAATGAAGCTTTCTTT. Its protein product is CASGWGDNEAFF.

V usage is TRBV5-1 and J usage is TRBJ1-3; D is unresolved. Germline V gene data show CDR1 as SGHRS and CDR2 as YFSETQ. V lost 2 bases to trimming and J lost 0 bases, with 12 bases between them. CDR3 length: 16 amino acids. DNA for the CDR3: TGCGCCAGCAGCTTTTCCCAACGGAGCTCTGGAAACACCATATATTTT. Translation gives CASSFSQRSSGNTIYF.

The chain carries TRBV2 and TRBJ1-1; tentatively, D is TRBD1 (5 bases). Trimming removed 0 bases at V and 6 bases at J, with 8 bases between. The CDR3 length is 13 residues. CDR1 and CDR2 from the germline V gene are SNHLY and FYNNEI. The CDR3 reads CASSEAQGSEAFF. The CDR3 DNA reads as TGTGCCAGCAGTGAAGCGCAGGGATCTGAAGCTTTCTTT.

This clone turned up a few times. The V and J genes are TRBV27 and TRBJ2-7; 7 nucleotides agree with TRBD1. Germline assignment: CDR1 MNHEY and CDR2 SMNVEV (reference sequence). Trimming took 6 bases from V and 6 from J; bases not matched to a gene: 8. The CDR3 contains 13 residues. The CDR3 is CASSPNHRGEQYF. The CDR3 nucleotides read TGTGCCAGCAGCCCCAATCACAGGGGCGAGCAGTACTTC.

V is TRBV9 and J is TRBJ1-5, with TRBD1 identical over 9 bases. CDR1 and CDR2 (germline): SGDLS, YYNGEE. The CDR3 runs to 15 residues. J was trimmed by 2 bases and V by 3 bases; bases with no gene match: 3. The CDR3 protein is CASSATGGRNQPQHF. Here the CDR3 DNA reads TGTGCCAGCAGCGCTACAGGGGGCCGCAATCAGCCCCAGCATTTT.

Notes on this clone: This specimen includes other DNA sequences encoding the same CDR3. The chain links TRBV20-1 to TRBJ1-2, with D hard to call. Between the trimmed V and J ends, which lost 5 bases and 5 bases, there was a span of 9 bases. CDR1 is DFQATT and CDR2 is SNEGSKA in the germline V gene (reference sequence). This CDR3 has 11 amino acids. The CDR3 DNA follows: TGCAGTGCTCGGGGTGGATATGGCTACACCTTC. It specifies CSARGGYGYTF.

This CDR3 reads CASSVGRQPYGYTF. CDR3 DNA: TGTGCCAGCAGCGTAGGTCGACAGCCTTATGGCTACACCTTC. The chain joins TRBV9 to TRBJ1-2, with a possible D match to TRBD1 (5 bases). Between the trimmed V and J ends, which lost 0 bases and 5 bases, there was a span of 11 bases. The germline CDR1 and CDR2 sequences are SGDLS and YYNGEE. CDR3 length: 14 residues.

The CDR3 DNA is TGCGCCAGCAGCCCAAGACCCGGAGATAATTCACCCCTCCACTTT. Protein: CASSPRPGDNSPLHF. This chain links TRBV5-1 with TRBJ1-6, with D unclear. The CDR3 totals 15 residues. Trimming took 4 bases from V and 5 from J, leaving 13 bases between them. Looked up from germline, CDR1 is SGHRS and CDR2 is YFSETQ. Variable domain in full (rest from reference TRBV5-1 and TRBJ1-6): KAGVTQTPRYLIKTRGQQVTLSCSPISGHRSVSWYQQTPGQGLQFLFEYFSETQRNKGNFPGRFSGRQFSNSRSEMNVSTLELGDSALYLCASSPRPGDNSPLHFGNGTRLTVT.

This chain links TRBV30 with TRBJ1-2; D not certain. V gave up 2 bases and J gave up 8 bases, with 18 bases separating them. This CDR3 spans 14 amino acids. Germline V gene sequence: CDR1 GTSNPN, CDR2 SVGIG (reference sequence). DNA for the CDR3: TGTGCCTGGAGTCTGATCGGAGGCGCGGGAGGCTACACCTTC. This translates into CAWSLIGGAGGYTF.

The rearrangement joins TRBV5-1 to TRBJ2-7, with 9 bases matching TRBD1. Germline V gene data show CDR1 as SGHRS and CDR2 as YFSETQ. The CDR3 is made up of 15 amino acids. The V segment lost 1 base and the J segment 5 bases; nucleotides outside the gene matches: 7. The CDR3 region has the DNA TGCGCCAGCAGCTTGATGGCGGGACAGGGTAACGAGCAGTACTTC. It codes for CASSLMAGQGNEQYF.

The chain has TRBV28 and TRBJ1-2; no firm D call. V was cut by 7 bases and J by 2 bases, with 14 bases left in between. CDR1 and CDR2 from the germline V gene are MDHEN and SYDVKM. The CDR3 is 14 amino acids. CDR3 region: CASTLGRINYGYTF. The CDR3 nucleotides read TGTGCCAGCACCCTCGGTAGAATAAACTATGGCTACACCTTC.

The chain links TRBV27 to TRBJ1-5; tentatively, D is TRBD1 (6 bases). V gave up 0 bases and J gave up 9 bases, with 12 bases separating them. CDR1 MNHEY and CDR2 SMNVEV come from the germline V gene (reference sequence). CDR3 length: 14 amino acids. The CDR3 protein is CASSLSGGGRPQHF. The CDR3 DNA sequence: TGTGCCAGCAGTTTATCGGGGGGCGGGAGGCCCCAGCATTTT.

The gene calls are TRBV4-3 and TRBJ2-3; 10 positions match TRBD1. The V and J ends lost 4 bases and 1 base, in that order; junction bases with no gene match: 2. This CDR3 contains 15 residues. Germline V gives CDR1 LGHNA, CDR2 YSLEER. The CDR3 DNA reads TGCGCCAGCAGCCTGGGGACAGGGGGCACAGATACGCAGTATTTT. This encodes CASSLGTGGTDTQYF.

The rearrangement joins TRBV6-1 to TRBJ2-3, with a possible D match to TRBD1 (5 bases). Trimming cost V 3 bases and J 2 bases, with 15 bases left between them. This CDR3 spans 16 amino acids. Germline loops: CDR1 MNHNS, CDR2 SASEGT. CDR3 sequence: CASSELGPPITDTQYF. Written as DNA, the CDR3 is TGTGCCAGCAGTGAGTTGGGGCCCCCCATCACAGATACGCAGTATTTT.

This rearrangement joins TRBV5-1 to TRBJ2-1; D perhaps matches TRBD1 (5 bases). CDR3 length equals 13 residues. In germline, CDR1 is SGHRS, CDR2 YFSETQ. V was clipped by 2 bases and J by 10 bases, with 13 bases between them. CDR3 DNA sequence: TGCGCCAGCAGCTTTGGGGCAGCCCTAGAGCAGTTCTTC. Protein product: CASSFGAALEQFF.